This T cell receptor beta chain was sequenced for a study of blood T cells in healthy people across ages. This clonotype was counted a few times. This CDR3 has 15 amino acids. The V gene's germline CDR1 is SGHTA and CDR2 FQGNSA. Trimming stripped 3 bases from V and 3 bases from J, with 12 bases between. The use of a sample-barcoded 5' primer and a J-beta primer mix characterized a second PCR of roughly 6 to 11 cycles. Each CDR3 protein is one row after TCRdb ran MiXCR on the 5' RACE reads. The data show approximately 1,700,000 distinct CDR3 sequences, more than 35% seen once. Each sample gave at least 7 million isolated PBMCs.

The chain links TRBV7-2 to TRBJ1-5; D possibly corresponds to TRBD1 (5 bases). Sample: blood. The TCR sequence derives from a human donor in good health. The DNA for the CDR3 is TGTGCCAGCAGCTTCGGGGGGTCCGTCAATCAGCCCCAGCATTTT. Protein sequence: CASSFGGSVNQPQHF. Looking up the rest from reference TRBV7-2 and TRBJ1-5 gives the full variable domain: GAGVSQSPSNKVTEKGKDVELRCDPISGHTALYWYRQSLGQGLEFLIYFQGNSAPDKSGLPSDRFSAERTGGSVSTLTIQRTQQEDSAVYLCASSFGGSVNQPQHFGDGTRLSIL.